The next 6 T cell receptor beta chains were all read from a single sample in a study of T cell responses to AZD1222 COVID-19 vaccine. Assay: immunoSEQ multiplex PCR; the TCRdb copy retains only in-frame clones and omits some. This sample yields approximately 110,000 clones, of which over 75% are seen a single time; roughly 1.1% belongs to the top ten. This specimen was peripheral blood, taken on day 0 of AZD1222 vaccination. The source of these receptors is an adult in good health.

This chain connects TRBV3-1 (or the pseudogene TRBV3-2) to TRBJ2-2, with 10 bases identical to TRBD1. The germline CDR1 and CDR2 sequences are LGHDT and YNNKEL (reference sequence). The CDR3 runs to 16 residues. J was trimmed by 5 bases and V by 3 bases; bases with no gene match: 6. The CDR3 reads CASSQTGGAGTGELFF. In nucleotides, the CDR3 is TGTGCCAGCAGCCAGACAGGGGGCGCGGGGACCGGGGAGCTGTTTTTT.

V gene TRBV6-5 combines with J gene TRBJ1-2; no firm D call. The CDR3 sequence is 12 residues long. V was pared by 4 bases and J by 4 bases, with 7 bases between. Germline V lookup: CDR1 MNHEY, CDR2 SVGAGI. Here the CDR3 DNA reads TGTGCCAGCAGTTCGCAGACCTATGGCTACACCTTC. This sequence encodes CASSSQTYGYTF.

The genes are TRBV5-1 and TRBJ2-2, with TRBD1 as a possible D gene (5 bases). Deletions cut 2 bases from V and 1 base from J, with 15 bases between. CDR3 length equals 17 residues. Germline CDR1 is SGHRS and CDR2 is YFSETQ. The CDR3 here is CASSFGLGRLNTGELFF. As DNA, the CDR3 is TGCGCCAGCAGCTTTGGGTTGGGGCGGCTGAACACCGGGGAGCTGTTTTTT.

V is TRBV27 and J is TRBJ1-6; 8 positions agree with TRBD1. CDR1 MNHEY and CDR2 SMNVEV come from the germline V gene (reference sequence). The CDR3 covers 15 residues. Trimming at V came to 5 bases and at J to 10 bases, leaving 10 bases not matched to a gene. The CDR3 nucleotides read TGTGCCAGCAGTCGTTCGGGGACAGGAGAGTCACCCCTCCACTTT. Translation gives CASSRSGTGESPLHF.

DNA of the CDR3: TGTGCCAGCAGCCAAGACCAACTAGCGGGGGGAGGGCAGTTCTTC. This encodes CASSQDQLAGGGQFF. The rearrangement uses TRBV3-1 (or the pseudogene TRBV3-2) and TRBJ2-1; 12 positions agree with TRBD2. Germline V gene data show CDR1 as LGHDT and CDR2 as YNNKEL (reference sequence). The trim removed 0 bases at V and 12 bases at J, leaving 6 bases unmatched. This CDR3 is built from 15 residues.

The chain joins TRBV2 to TRBJ2-1; D remains ambiguous. Deletions cut 4 bases from V and 14 bases from J, with 18 bases between. Germline V CDR1 and CDR2: SNHLY, FYNNEI. The CDR3 is 13 amino acids. CDR3 region: CASSGSMSVAEFF. The CDR3 nucleotides read TGTGCCAGCAGTGGATCTATGTCCGTGGCTGAGTTCTTC. The whole variable domain, filled in from reference TRBV2 and TRBJ2-1, reads EPEVTQTPSHQVTQMGQEVILRCVPISNHLYFYWYRQILGQKVEFLVSFYNNEISEKSEIFDDQFSVERPDGSNFTLKIRSTKLEDSAMYFCASSGSMSVAEFFGPGTRLTVL.